The 21 T cell receptor beta chains presented below share a single source sample, sequenced in a study of breast tumors, draining lymph nodes, adjacent tissues. TCRdb re-called the multiplex PCR reads with MiXCR, one entry per CDR3 protein. The table lists tens of thousands of distinct CDR3 sequences, 23% of them singletons. Sequenced sample: breast tumor tissue. The source is a female donor with breast cancer. Some clones in this sample may be carry-over from other donors' samples.

This clonotype was counted ten times or more. V is TRBV3-1 and J is TRBJ2-7; D may correspond to TRBD1 or TRBD2 (5 bases each). This CDR3 contains 17 residues. In germline, CDR1 is LGHDT, CDR2 YNNKEL (reference sequence). V lost 1 base to trimming and J lost 0 bases, with 16 bases between them. Written as DNA, the CDR3 is TGTGCCAGCAGCCAAGTGCAAGGGCCGGGGACCTCCTACGAGCAGTACTTC. It yields the protein CASSQVQGPGTSYEQYF.

The chain employs TRBV10-2 and TRBJ2-2; TRBD2 aligns across 9 bases. Per the germline V gene, CDR1 is WSHSY and CDR2 is SAAADI. V was clipped by 8 bases and J by 5 bases; unmatched bases: 12. The CDR3 loop spans 16 amino acids. In DNA form, the CDR3 reads TGCGCCAGCGGTGTGTTGGCGGGGGGGAGTACCGGGGAGCTGTTTTTT. It is translated as CASGVLAGGSTGELFF.

This clonotype was detected many times. The chain employs TRBV12-3 or TRBV12-4 and TRBJ2-7, with 12 positions matching TRBD2. The CDR3 has 15 residues. V trimming: 7 bases; J trimming: 6 bases; junction bases outside the gene matches: 10. The CDR3 bases are TGTGCCAGCACCAACCTACTAGCGGGGGGTTCCGAGCAGTACTTC. Its protein product is CASTNLLAGGSEQYF.

This clonotype was detected only once. V gene TRBV30 combines with J gene TRBJ2-3; possible D gene TRBD1, 5 bases. The CDR3 spans 13 residues. Trimming stripped 2 bases from V and 2 bases from J, with 8 bases between. The germline gives CDR1 GTSNPN, CDR2 SVGIG (reference sequence). The CDR3 protein is CAWSRQYTDTQYF. In DNA form, the CDR3 reads TGTGCCTGGAGTCGACAGTACACAGATACGCAGTATTTT.

This clonotype was observed at least ten times. The chain combines TRBV4-1 with TRBJ1-6, with TRBD1 matching 7 bases. V trimming: 0 bases; J trimming: 7 bases; junction bases outside the gene matches: 9. This CDR3 has 17 residues. Looked up from germline, CDR1 is MGHRA and CDR2 is YSYEKL. DNA of the CDR3: TGCGCCAGCAGCCAAGAGATTCCCGGGACAGCAAATTCACCCCTCCACTTT. Its protein is CASSQEIPGTANSPLHF.

The chain links TRBV10-2 to TRBJ1-2; D not certain. The V end was cut by 3 bases, the J end by 3 bases, with 11 bases between. This CDR3 is built from 14 residues. Germline values: CDR1 WSHSY, CDR2 SAAADI. Written as DNA, the CDR3 is TGCGCCAGCAGTGACGTAAGAGAGGACTATGGCTACACCTTC. Translation gives CASSDVREDYGYTF.

This clonotype was found many times. The rearrangement links TRBV2 to TRBJ1-2; a weak D match, TRBD1 (6 bases). Looked up from germline, CDR1 is SNHLY and CDR2 is FYNNEI. The CDR3 totals 15 residues. V was clipped by 2 bases and J by 2 bases, with 12 bases between them. CDR3 DNA sequence: TGTGCCAGCAGTGAATTCAGGGGAAGGAACTATGGCTACACCTTC. It yields the protein CASSEFRGRNYGYTF.

This clonotype was seen ten or more times. V is TRBV7-9 and J is TRBJ2-7; possibly TRBD1 for D (5 bases). The germline gives CDR1 SEHNR, CDR2 FQNEAQ (reference sequence). The CDR3 consists of 13 residues. Trimming removed 1 base at V and 6 bases at J, with 10 bases between. The CDR3 protein is CASSLVAGSEQYF. CDR3 DNA sequence: TGTGCCAGCAGCTTAGTGGCAGGGTCCGAGCAGTACTTC.

This clonotype was detected many times. V is TRBV20-1 and J is TRBJ1-2; TRBD1 agrees at 10 bases. Per germline, CDR1 DFQATT and CDR2 SNEGSKA (reference sequence). V was pared by 1 base and J by 7 bases, with 6 bases of the junction left unmatched. The CDR3 is 14 residues long. The CDR3 DNA is TGCAGTGCTAGAGCCGAGGACAGGGGGGGTGGCTACACCTTC. Residues: CSARAEDRGGGYTF.

This clonotype was seen at least ten times. This rearrangement joins TRBV7-8 to TRBJ1-3; weak D call: TRBD1 (6 bases). This CDR3 is built from 15 residues. CDR1 and CDR2 (germline): SGHVS, FQNEAQ. With 4 bases removed from V and 2 bases from J, the gap between germline ends came to 12 bases. CDR3 amino acids: CASSSLGQTGNTIYF. DNA for the CDR3: TGTGCCAGCAGCTCCCTCGGACAGACTGGAAACACCATATATTTT.

This clonotype was observed at least ten times. V and J are TRBV4-2 and TRBJ1-5; D uncertain. Germline V gene sequence: CDR1 LGHNA, CDR2 YNFKEQ. V shed 0 bases and J shed 3 bases, with 9 bases lying between them. The CDR3 contains 15 residues. The CDR3 DNA is TGTGCCAGCAGCCAAGATGGGCAGTACAATCAGCCCCAGCATTTT. Protein product: CASSQDGQYNQPQHF.

This clonotype was recorded many times. V gene TRBV6-5 combines with J gene TRBJ2-3; D may be TRBD1 or TRBD2 (5 bases each). CDR1 is MNHEY and CDR2 is SVGAGI in the germline V gene. This CDR3 comprises 15 residues. Trimming took off 7 bases at V and 4 bases at J, with 18 bases between the two ends. As DNA, the CDR3 is TGTGCCAGCACCCCGAGGGCAGGGTGGGCAGATACGCAGTATTTT. This codes for CASTPRAGWADTQYF.

This clonotype showed up many times. The chain combines TRBV30 with TRBJ2-3, with 10 bases aligning to TRBD2. The CDR3 is 14 residues long. Germline V gene sequence: CDR1 GTSNPN, CDR2 SVGIG (reference sequence). With 0 bases clipped from V and 3 bases from J, the junction kept 0 bases outside the gene matches. Written as DNA, the CDR3 is TGTGCCTGGAGTGTGACTAGCGGGACAGATACGCAGTATTTT. This encodes CAWSVTSGTDTQYF.

This clonotype was seen ten or more times. V gene TRBV20-1 combines with J gene TRBJ2-1; D may be TRBD2 (5 bases). The V and J ends lost 3 bases and 3 bases respectively, with 9 bases between them. This CDR3 spans 13 amino acids. The germline gives CDR1 DFQATT, CDR2 SNEGSKA (reference sequence). The CDR3 region is CSARKDFYNEQFF. CDR3 nucleotide sequence: TGCAGTGCTAGGAAGGACTTCTACAATGAGCAGTTCTTC.

This clonotype occurred a few times. This sequence may be a read error, since a much larger clone differs from it by one base. This chain uses TRBV14 with TRBJ1-1, with a possible D match to TRBD1 (5 bases). The CDR3 spans 17 residues. The V gene lost 4 bases and the J gene lost 6 bases, with 24 bases spanning the gap. Germline V gene data show CDR1 as SGHDN and CDR2 as FVKESK. Here the CDR3 reads CASSRDKGRDVVAEAFF. CDR3 nucleotide sequence: TGTGCCAGCAGCCGAGATAAGGGCAGGGACGTTGTGGCTGAAGCTTTCTTT.

The sample holds a few counts of this clonotype. V usage is TRBV19 and J usage is TRBJ2-1; 8 nucleotides agree with TRBD1. There are 13 residues in the CDR3. Germline lookup yields CDR1 LNHDA and CDR2 SQIVND (reference sequence). With V trimmed by 3 bases and J by 9 bases, 4 bases remained unmatched. CDR3: CASSIWTGSEQFF. The CDR3 DNA sequence: TGTGCCAGTAGTATTTGGACAGGGAGTGAGCAGTTCTTC.

This clonotype was detected many times. V is TRBV5-1 and J is TRBJ2-5; 8 bases are shared with TRBD2. V was pared by 4 bases and J by 7 bases, with 12 bases of the junction left unmatched. CDR1 and CDR2 from the germline V gene are SGHRS and YFSETQ. There are 15 residues in the CDR3. CDR3 nucleotides: TGCGCCAGCAGCCTGGATAGCGGGGTAACGGTGACCCAGTACTTC. Translated, it gives CASSLDSGVTVTQYF.

This clonotype was counted ten times or more. This chain links TRBV27 with TRBJ2-7; a weak D match, TRBD2 (6 bases). Trimming shortened V by 0 bases and J by 4 bases, and 13 bases separated the two germline ends. Per the germline V gene, CDR1 is MNHEY and CDR2 is SMNVEV (reference sequence). There are 15 residues in the CDR3. CDR3: CASSLSSGYPYEQYF. CDR3 coding DNA: TGTGCCAGCAGTTTATCAAGCGGGTACCCATACGAGCAGTACTTC.

This chain joins TRBV20-1 and TRBJ2-7; 7 bases match TRBD2. The CDR3 is made up of 15 amino acids. Per the germline V gene, CDR1 is DFQATT and CDR2 is SNEGSKA (reference sequence). The V and J ends lost 5 bases and 0 bases, in that order; junction bases with no gene match: 10. This CDR3 reads CSAPSGGSVSYEQYF. The CDR3 coding sequence is TGCAGTGCTCCCTCGGGGGGTAGCGTCTCCTACGAGCAGTACTTC.

Worth noting for this clonotype: A read error may explain this, as a much larger clone is one base away. The rearrangement uses TRBV4-1 and TRBJ2-1; perhaps TRBD1 as D (6 bases). Per germline, CDR1 MGHRA and CDR2 YSYEKL. CDR3 length equals 14 residues. CDR3 DNA sequence: TGCGCCAGCAGCCAAGTTGGGGACACCAATGAGCAGCTCTTC. The encoded protein is CASSQVGDTNEQLF.

This clonotype was seen ten or more times. The rearrangement joins TRBV5-5 to TRBJ2-7, with no clear D. V was pared by 2 bases and J by 0 bases, with 9 bases between. The CDR3 runs to 14 residues. Per germline, CDR1 SGHKS and CDR2 YYEKEE (reference sequence). CDR3 DNA sequence: TGTGCCAGCAGCTTAGGGTTGAACTCCTACGAGCAGTACTTC. This codes for CASSLGLNSYEQYF.